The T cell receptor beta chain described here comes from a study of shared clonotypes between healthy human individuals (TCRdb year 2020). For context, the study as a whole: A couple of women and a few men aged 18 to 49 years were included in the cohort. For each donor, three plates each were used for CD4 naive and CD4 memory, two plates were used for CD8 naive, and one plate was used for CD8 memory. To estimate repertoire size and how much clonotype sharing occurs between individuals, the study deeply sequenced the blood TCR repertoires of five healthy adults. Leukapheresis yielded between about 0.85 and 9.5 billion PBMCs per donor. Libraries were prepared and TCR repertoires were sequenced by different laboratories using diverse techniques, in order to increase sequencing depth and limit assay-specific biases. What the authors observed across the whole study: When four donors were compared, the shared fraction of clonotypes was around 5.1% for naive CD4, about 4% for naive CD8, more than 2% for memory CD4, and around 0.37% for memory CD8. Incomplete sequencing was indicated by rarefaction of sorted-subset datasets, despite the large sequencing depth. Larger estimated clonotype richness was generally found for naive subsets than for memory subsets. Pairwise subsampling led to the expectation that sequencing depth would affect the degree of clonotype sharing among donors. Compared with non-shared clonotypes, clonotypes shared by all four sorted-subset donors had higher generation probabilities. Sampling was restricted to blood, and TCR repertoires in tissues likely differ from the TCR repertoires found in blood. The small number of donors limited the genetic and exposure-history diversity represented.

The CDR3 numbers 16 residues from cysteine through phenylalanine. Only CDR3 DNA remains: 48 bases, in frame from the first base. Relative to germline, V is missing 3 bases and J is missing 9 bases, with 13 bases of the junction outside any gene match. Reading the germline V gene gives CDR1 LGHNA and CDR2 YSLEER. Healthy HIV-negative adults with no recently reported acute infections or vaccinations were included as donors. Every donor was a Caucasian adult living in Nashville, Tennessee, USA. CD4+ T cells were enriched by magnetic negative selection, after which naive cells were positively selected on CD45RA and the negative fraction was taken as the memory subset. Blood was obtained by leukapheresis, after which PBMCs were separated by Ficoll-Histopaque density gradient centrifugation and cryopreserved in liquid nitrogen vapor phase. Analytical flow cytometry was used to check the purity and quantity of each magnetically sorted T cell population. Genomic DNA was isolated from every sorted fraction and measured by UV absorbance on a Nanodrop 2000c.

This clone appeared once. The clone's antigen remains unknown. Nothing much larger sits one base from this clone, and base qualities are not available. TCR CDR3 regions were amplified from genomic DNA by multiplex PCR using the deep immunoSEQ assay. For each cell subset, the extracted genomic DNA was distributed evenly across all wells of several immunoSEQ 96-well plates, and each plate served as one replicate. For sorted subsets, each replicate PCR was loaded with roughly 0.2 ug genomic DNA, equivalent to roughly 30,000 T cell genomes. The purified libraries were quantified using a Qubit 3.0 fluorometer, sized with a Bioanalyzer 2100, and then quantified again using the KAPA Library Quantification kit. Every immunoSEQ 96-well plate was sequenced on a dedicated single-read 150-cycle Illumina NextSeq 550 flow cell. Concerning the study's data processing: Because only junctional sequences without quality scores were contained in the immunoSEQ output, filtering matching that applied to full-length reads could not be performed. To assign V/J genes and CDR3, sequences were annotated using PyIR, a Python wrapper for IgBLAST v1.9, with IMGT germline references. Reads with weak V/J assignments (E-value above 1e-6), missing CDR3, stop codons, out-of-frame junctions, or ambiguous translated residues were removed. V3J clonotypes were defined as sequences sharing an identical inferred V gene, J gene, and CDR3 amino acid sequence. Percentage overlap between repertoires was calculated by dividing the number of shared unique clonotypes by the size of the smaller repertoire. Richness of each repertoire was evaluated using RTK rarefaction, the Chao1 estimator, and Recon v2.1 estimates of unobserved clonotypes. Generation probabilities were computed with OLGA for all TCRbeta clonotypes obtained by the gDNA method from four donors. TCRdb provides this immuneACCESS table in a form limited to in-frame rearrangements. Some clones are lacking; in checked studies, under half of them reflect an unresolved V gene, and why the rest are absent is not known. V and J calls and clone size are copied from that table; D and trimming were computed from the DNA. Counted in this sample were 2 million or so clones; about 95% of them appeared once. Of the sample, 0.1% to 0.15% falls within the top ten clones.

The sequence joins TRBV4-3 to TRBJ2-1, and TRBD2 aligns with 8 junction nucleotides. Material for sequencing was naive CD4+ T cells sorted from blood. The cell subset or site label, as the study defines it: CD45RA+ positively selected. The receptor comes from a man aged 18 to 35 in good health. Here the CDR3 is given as CASSQTLAGPKGEQFF. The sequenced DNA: TGCGCCAGCAGCCAGACCTTAGCGGGACCAAAAGGTGAGCAGTTCTTC.